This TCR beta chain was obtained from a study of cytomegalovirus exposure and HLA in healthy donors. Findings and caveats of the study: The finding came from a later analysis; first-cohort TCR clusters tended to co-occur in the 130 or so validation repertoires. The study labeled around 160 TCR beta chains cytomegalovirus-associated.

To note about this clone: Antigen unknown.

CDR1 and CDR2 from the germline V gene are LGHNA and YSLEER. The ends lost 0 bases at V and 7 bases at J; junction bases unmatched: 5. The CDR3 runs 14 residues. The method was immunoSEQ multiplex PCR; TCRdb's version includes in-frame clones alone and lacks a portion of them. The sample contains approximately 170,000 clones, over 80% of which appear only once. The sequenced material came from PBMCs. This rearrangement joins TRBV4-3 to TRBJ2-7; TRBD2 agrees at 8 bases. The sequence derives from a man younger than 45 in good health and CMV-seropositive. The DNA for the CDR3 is TGCGCCAGCAGCCAAGACCCGGCGGGGGGTGAGCAGTACTTC. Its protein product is CASSQDPAGGEQYF.